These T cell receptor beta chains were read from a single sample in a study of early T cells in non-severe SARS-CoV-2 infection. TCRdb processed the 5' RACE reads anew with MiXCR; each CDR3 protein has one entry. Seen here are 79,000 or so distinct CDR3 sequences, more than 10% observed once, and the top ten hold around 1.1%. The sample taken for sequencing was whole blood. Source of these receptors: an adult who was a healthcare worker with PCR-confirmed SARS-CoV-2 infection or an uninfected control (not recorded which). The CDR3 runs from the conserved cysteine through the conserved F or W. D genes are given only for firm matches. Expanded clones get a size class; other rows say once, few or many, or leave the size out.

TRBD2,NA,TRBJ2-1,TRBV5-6,TGTGCCAGCAGCCCTGGACTAGCGGTGGGGAATGAGCAGTTCTTC,CASSPGLAVGNEQFF
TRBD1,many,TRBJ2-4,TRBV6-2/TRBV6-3,TGTGCCAGCAGCAGGGGACAGGGAAACATTCAGTACTTC,CASSRGQGNIQYF
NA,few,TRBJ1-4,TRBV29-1,TGCAGCGTTCTCGACAGCGCCGCAACTAATGAAAAACTGTTTTTT,CSVLDSAATNEKLFF
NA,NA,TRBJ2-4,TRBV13,TGTGCCAGCGCGGTTCTGTCCAAAAACATTCAGTACTTC,CASAVLSKNIQYF
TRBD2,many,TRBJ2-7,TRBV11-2,TGTGCCAGCAGCCCGGGCGGGGGGTACTACGAGCAGTACTTC,CASSPGGGYYEQYF
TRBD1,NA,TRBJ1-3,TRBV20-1,TGCAGCTTACAGGGGGCAGGAAACACCATATATTTT,CSLQGAGNTIYF
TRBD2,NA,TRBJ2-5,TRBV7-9,TGTGCCAGCAGCTCCGGACTAGCGAGGAAGACCCAGTACTTC,CASSSGLARKTQYF
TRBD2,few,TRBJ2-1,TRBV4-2,TGTGCCAGCAGTCCATCCAGCGGGAGGGGATCGGGCAATGAGCAGTTCTTC,CASSPSSGRGSGNEQFF
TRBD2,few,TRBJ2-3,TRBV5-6,TGTGCCAGCAGCTTGGTAGCGGGGGGCACAGATACGCAGTATTTT,CASSLVAGGTDTQYF
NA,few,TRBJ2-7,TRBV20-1,TGCAGTGCTAGCTCACTGACCTACGAGCAGTACTTC,CSASSLTYEQYF
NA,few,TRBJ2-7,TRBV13,TGTGCCAGCAGCTTAGGCGGACAGATCTACGAGCAGTACTTC,CASSLGGQIYEQYF
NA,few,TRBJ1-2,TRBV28,TGTGCCAGCAGATCCGGACATGGCTACACCTTC,CASRSGHGYTF
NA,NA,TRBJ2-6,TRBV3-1,TGTGCCAGCAGCCAAGGGATAGCCGCTGGGGCCAACGTCCTGACTTTC,CASSQGIAAGANVLTF
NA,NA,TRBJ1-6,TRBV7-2,TGTGCCAGCAGCCACGGACGGGGTGGATCACCCCTCCACTTT,CASSHGRGGSPLHF
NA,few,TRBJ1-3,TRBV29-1,TGCAGCGTTGTAGGTGGAAACACCATATATTTT,CSVVGGNTIYF
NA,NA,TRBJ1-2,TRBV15,TGTGCCACCAGCATCGCAGGGGCCTATGGCTACACCTTC,CATSIAGAYGYTF
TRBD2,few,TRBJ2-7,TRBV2,TGTGCCAGCAGTGAAAGGACTAGCGCATATACCTACGAGCAGTACTTC,CASSERTSAYTYEQYF
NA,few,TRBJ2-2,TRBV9,TGTGCCAGCAGCGTAGAGGCCTCGACCGGGGAGCTGTTTTTT,CASSVEASTGELFF
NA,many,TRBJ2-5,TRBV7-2,TGTGCCAGCAGCTTAAACCAAGAGACCCAGTACTTC,CASSLNQETQYF
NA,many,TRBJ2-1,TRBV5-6,TGTGCCAGCAGCATACCAGGGTCGGCCTACAATGAGCAGTTCTTC,CASSIPGSAYNEQFF
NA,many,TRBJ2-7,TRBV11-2,TGTGCCAGCGGGGACTACGAGCAGTACTTC,CASGDYEQYF
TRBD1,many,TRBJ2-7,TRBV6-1,TGTGCCAGCAAGTGGGACAGGTCAACTAACGAGCAGTACTTC,CASKWDRSTNEQYF
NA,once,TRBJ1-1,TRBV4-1,TGCGCCAGCAGGCTTGGGATTCTGAACACTGAAGCTTTCTTT,CASRLGILNTEAFF
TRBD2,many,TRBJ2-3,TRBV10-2,TGCGCCAGCGGCTTACTAGCGGGGGCCACAGATACGCAGTATTTT,CASGLLAGATDTQYF
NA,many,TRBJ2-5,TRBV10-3,TGTGCCATCAGTGAGGACACCTTGGGGGAGACCCAGTACTTC,CAISEDTLGETQYF
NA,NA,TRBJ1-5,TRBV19,TGTGCCAGTAGTATGAGTGAGGGATCCATCCTCAATCAGCCCCAGCATTTT,CASSMSEGSILNQPQHF